These 11 T cell receptor beta chains came from one sample sequenced in a study of metastatic and nonmetastatic thyroid tumors. Treatment of any kind had been given to no patient before thyroid surgery. TCRdb re-clonotyped the PCR reads through MiXCR. This table has several thousand clones, 18% appearing once. The sequenced sample consisted of adjacent normal tissue. Source of these receptors: a male donor with papillary thyroid cancer or a benign thyroid nodule (not recorded which). Some clones in this sample may be carry-over from other donors' samples.

This clone was recorded only once. The chain links TRBV11-3 to TRBJ1-1, with D perhaps matching TRBD1 (6 bases). Trimming stripped 1 base from V and 3 bases from J, with 9 bases between. CDR3 size: 14 residues. CDR1 SGHNT and CDR2 YENEEA come from the germline V gene. The CDR3 region has the DNA TGTGCCAGCAGCTTAGGCCACAGGGACACTGAAGCTTTCTTT. Amino acids: CASSLGHRDTEAFF.

The chain links TRBV27 to TRBJ2-5, with a tentative D call TRBD1 (5 bases). The germline V gene encodes CDR1 MNHEY and CDR2 SMNVEV (reference sequence). The CDR3 covers 14 residues. V was pared by 5 bases and J by 5 bases, with 15 bases between. CDR3 loop: CASSPQGVGETQYF. CDR3 DNA sequence: TGTGCCAGCAGTCCGCAGGGCGTCGGGGAGACCCAGTACTTC.

This clone showed up many times. The chain is built from TRBV14 and TRBJ2-1, with a weak D call TRBD1 (6 bases). The CDR3 has 14 residues. The V end lost 7 bases, the J end lost 3 bases, and 13 bases lay between the germline ends. Germline-derived CDR1 and CDR2 are SGHDN and FVKESK. The CDR3, as DNA: TGTGCCAGCACCCACGGGACAAGCTACAATGAGCAGTTCTTC. Translated: CASTHGTSYNEQFF.

For this clone: This could be a read error, since a much larger clone is one nucleotide away. The V and J genes are TRBV11-1 and TRBJ1-3; 9 bases align to TRBD1. Germline-derived CDR1 and CDR2 are SGHAT and FQDESV (reference sequence). The CDR3 covers 16 residues. For the CDR3, the DNA is TGTGCCAACAGCTTAACTGGGACAGGGTCTGGAAACACCATATATTTT. As protein: CANSLTGTGSGNTIYF.

There are many counts of this clone. The chain employs TRBV6-1 and TRBJ2-3; TRBD2 aligns across 9 bases. Trimming took 5 bases from V and 1 from J; bases not matched to a gene: 4. Per the germline V gene, CDR1 is MNHNS and CDR2 is SASEGT. The CDR3 runs 15 residues. As DNA, the CDR3 is TGTGCCAGCAGTCTTAGCGGGGGCGGCACAGATACGCAGTATTTT. Amino acid sequence: CASSLSGGGTDTQYF.

This clone was counted ten times or more. This chain uses TRBV7-8 with TRBJ1-1; no firm D call. The CDR3 has 14 amino acids. Germline V gives CDR1 SGHVS, CDR2 FQNEAQ. Between the trimmed V and J ends, which lost 1 base and 4 bases, there was a span of 10 bases. This CDR3 is CASSLDPGGTEAFF. CDR3 bases: TGTGCCAGCAGCTTAGATCCGGGAGGCACTGAAGCTTTCTTT.

Within the sample, this clone is medium-sized. The chain recombines TRBV6-5 with TRBJ2-4; 7 bases agree with TRBD1. V was clipped by 0 bases and J by 8 bases; unmatched bases: 10. In germline, CDR1 is MNHEY, CDR2 SVGAGI. The CDR3 has 16 residues. CDR3 DNA: TGTGCCAGCAGTTACTCGATCTGGGACAGCCAAGACATTCAGTACTTC. Translating it yields CASSYSIWDSQDIQYF.

CDR3 nucleotides: TGCAGTGCTAGGGACTTCAAGGGGATGAACACTGAAGCTTTCTTT. As protein: CSARDFKGMNTEAFF. The chain is built from TRBV20-1 and TRBJ1-1; D may be TRBD1 (5 bases). The CDR3 contains 15 residues. Trimming stripped 3 bases from V and 0 bases from J, with 14 bases between. Germline loops: CDR1 DFQATT, CDR2 SNEGSKA (reference sequence).

The chain employs TRBV6-1 and TRBJ2-2, with 12 bases fitting TRBD1. CDR1 MNHNS and CDR2 SASEGT come from the germline V gene. This CDR3 region has 16 residues. Germline trimming cut 6 bases from V and 6 bases from J; bases unmatched to any gene: 8. DNA for the CDR3: TGTGCCAGCAGGGGGAGGGACAGGGGGCGTTCCGGGGAGCTGTTTTTT. Residues: CASRGRDRGRSGELFF.

For the CDR3, the DNA is TGCGCCAGCAGCTTCTCTCCGGGGGCGGATTCACCCCTCCACTTT. Its protein product is CASSFSPGADSPLHF. The chain joins TRBV5-1 to TRBJ1-6, with D possibly TRBD1 on 6 matching bases. V dropped 2 bases and J dropped 8 bases, with 14 bases sitting between them. The germline V gene has CDR1 SGHRS and CDR2 YFSETQ. This CDR3 spans 15 amino acids.

This clone has more than one count but fewer than ten. This chain links TRBV28 with TRBJ2-3; no clear D gene. Looked up from germline, CDR1 is MDHEN and CDR2 is SYDVKM. Trimming cost V 5 bases and J 2 bases, with 8 bases left between them. This CDR3 has 13 residues. The CDR3 reads CASSPQYTDTQYF. DNA for the CDR3: TGTGCCAGCAGTCCCCAGTACACAGATACGCAGTATTTT.